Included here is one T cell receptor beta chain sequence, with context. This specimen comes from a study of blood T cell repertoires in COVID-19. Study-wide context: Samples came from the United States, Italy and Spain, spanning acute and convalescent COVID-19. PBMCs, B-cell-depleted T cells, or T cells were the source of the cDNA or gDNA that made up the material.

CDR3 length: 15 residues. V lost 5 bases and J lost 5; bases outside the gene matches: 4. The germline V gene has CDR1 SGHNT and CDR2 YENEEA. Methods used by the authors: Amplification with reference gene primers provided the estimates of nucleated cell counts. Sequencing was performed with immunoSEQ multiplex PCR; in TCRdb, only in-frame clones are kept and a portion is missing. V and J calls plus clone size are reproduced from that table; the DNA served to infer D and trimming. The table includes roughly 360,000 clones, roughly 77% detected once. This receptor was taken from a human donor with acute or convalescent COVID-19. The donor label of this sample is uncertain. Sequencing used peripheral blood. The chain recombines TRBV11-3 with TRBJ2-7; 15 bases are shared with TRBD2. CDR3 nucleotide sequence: TGTGCCAGCAGCGCAGGGACTAGCGGGAGGAACGAGCAGTACTTC. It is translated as CASSAGTSGRNEQYF.